This TCR beta chain appears in the sequencing data of a study of blood T cell repertoires in COVID-19. Germline V gives CDR1 MNHEY, CDR2 SVGEGT. There are 16 residues in the CDR3. Germline trimming cut 6 bases from V and 3 bases from J; bases unmatched to any gene: 14. The data were produced by immunoSEQ multiplex PCR, yet TCRdb's version contains in-frame clones alone and is incomplete. Of roughly 140,000 clones in the sample, roughly 87% were seen once. The specimen sequenced was peripheral blood. This chain uses TRBV6-2 or TRBV6-3 with TRBJ2-7; TRBD2 agrees at 7 bases. This TCR came from a woman aged 55-75 years with active or convalescent COVID-19. CDR3 residues: CASSPTLGGNLYEQYF. The CDR3 DNA is TGTGCCAGCAGCCCTACCTTGGGGGGGAACCTCTACGAGCAGTACTTC.